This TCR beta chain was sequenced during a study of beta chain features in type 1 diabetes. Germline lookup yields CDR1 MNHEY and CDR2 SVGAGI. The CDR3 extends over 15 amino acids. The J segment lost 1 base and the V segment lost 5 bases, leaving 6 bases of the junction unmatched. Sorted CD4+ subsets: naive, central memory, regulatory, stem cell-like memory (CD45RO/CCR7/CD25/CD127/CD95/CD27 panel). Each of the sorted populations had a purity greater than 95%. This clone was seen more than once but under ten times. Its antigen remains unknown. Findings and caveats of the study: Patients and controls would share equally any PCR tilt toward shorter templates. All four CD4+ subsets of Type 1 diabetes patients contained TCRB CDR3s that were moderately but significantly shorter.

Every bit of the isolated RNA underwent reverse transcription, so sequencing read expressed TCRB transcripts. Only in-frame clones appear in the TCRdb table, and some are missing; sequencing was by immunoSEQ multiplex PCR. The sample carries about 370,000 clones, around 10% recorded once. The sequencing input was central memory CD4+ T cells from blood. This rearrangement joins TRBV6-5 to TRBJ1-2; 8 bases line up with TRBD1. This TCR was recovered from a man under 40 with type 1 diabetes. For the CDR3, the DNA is TGTGCCAGCAGTCTGACAGGGGTTAATAACTATGGCTACACCTTC. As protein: CASSLTGVNNYGYTF.